Listed below are T cell receptor beta chains from one sample, sequenced in a study of cytomegalovirus exposure and HLA in healthy donors. Sequenced by immunoSEQ multiplex PCR; TCRdb stores in-frame clones only, minus some. The sample lists 110,000 or so clones; more than 70% were seen once. The sample comprised PBMCs. The receptors here all came from a man aged 25-45 years in good health and CMV-seronegative. CDR3s include the opening cysteine and the closing phenylalanine or tryptophan. The D gene is left open where the match is weak. The listing skips clone size in some rows; elsewhere it reads once, few, many or a size class.

>TRBV7-3|once|TRBJ2-3|TRBD2
CASSFSGSTDTQYF
TGTGCCAGCAGCTTTAGCGGGAGCACAGATACGCAGTATTTT
>TRBV7-2|.|TRBJ2-3|.
CASSLEGLGTDTQYF
TGTGCCAGCAGCTTAGAGGGACTCGGCACAGATACGCAGTATTTT
>TRBV21-1|once|TRBJ1-5|.
CASSKARPGTSGQPQHF
TGTGCCAGCAGCAAAGCGAGGCCCGGGACATCTGGCCAGCCCCAGCATTTT
>TRBV11-2|.|TRBJ2-7|.
CASSALTSSYEQYF
TGTGCCAGCAGCGCACTGACAAGCTCCTACGAGCAGTACTTC
>TRBV2|.|TRBJ2-2|.
CASSTRTPNTGELFF
TGTGCCAGCAGTACTCGGACACCCAACACCGGGGAGCTGTTTTTT
>TRBV5-6|.|TRBJ1-6|.
CASSLSGGLPLHF
TGTGCCAGCAGCTTGAGCGGGGGATTACCCCTCCACTTT
>TRBV7-8|.|TRBJ1-5|.
CAGSLETVHSNQPQHF
TGTGCCGGCAGCTTAGAGACAGTTCATAGCAATCAGCCCCAGCATTTT
>TRBV28|many|TRBJ1-4|.
CASTGATNEKLFF
TGTGCCAGCACGGGGGCAACTAATGAAAAACTGTTTTTT
>TRBV2|.|TRBJ2-7|TRBD1
CASKGTGVGEQYF
TGTGCCAGCAAGGGGACAGGGGTGGGCGAGCAGTACTTC
>TRBV4-1|.|TRBJ1-5|.
CASSQDGQGKQPQHF
TGCGCCAGCAGCCAAGATGGGCAGGGGAAGCAGCCCCAGCATTTT
>TRBV5-6|few|TRBJ2-7|TRBD1
CASSSIPGQVDYEQYF
TGTGCCAGCAGCTCTATCCCGGGACAGGTTGACTACGAGCAGTACTTC
>TRBV7-2|.|TRBJ1-3|.
CASSPGVAGNTIYF
TGTGCCAGCAGCCCAGGGGTAGCTGGAAACACCATATATTTT
>TRBV13|.|TRBJ2-7|.
CASSLRGLSYEQYF
TGTGCCAGCAGCTTACGAGGCCTCTCCTACGAGCAGTACTTC
>TRBV5-1|.|TRBJ1-4|.
CASRGGGGELYEKLFF
TGCGCCAGCAGAGGAGGAGGAGGGGAGCTTTATGAAAAACTGTTTTTT
>TRBV4-3|.|TRBJ1-2|.
CASSQVGGRDGYTF
TGCGCCAGCAGCCAAGTTGGAGGGAGAGATGGCTACACCTTC
>TRBV2|.|TRBJ2-7|TRBD1
CASSPGTGGTYEQYF
TGTGCCAGCAGTCCCGGGACAGGGGGTACCTACGAGCAGTACTTC
>TRBV7-2|.|TRBJ2-7|.
CASSYRGGTYEQYF
TGTGCCAGCAGCTATCGGGGAGGAACCTACGAGCAGTACTTC